The 20 T cell receptor beta chains below come from one sample, sequenced in a study of T cell responses to AZD1222 COVID-19 vaccine. Assay used: immunoSEQ multiplex PCR; TCRdb lists only in-frame clones, some missing. Here the sample spans approximately 140,000 clones, around 90% being singletons. The input for sequencing was peripheral blood, taken on day 0 of AZD1222 vaccination. The receptors shown here come from an adult in good health.

The V call is TRBV18, the J call TRBJ1-5; D is uncertain. The CDR3 has 16 amino acids. Germline V gives CDR1 KGHSH, CDR2 LQKENI. V shed 6 bases and J shed 0 bases, with 15 bases lying between them. The CDR3 region is CASSAKRIYSNQPQHF. DNA for the CDR3: TGTGCCAGCTCGGCCAAAAGGATTTATAGCAATCAGCCCCAGCATTTT.

DNA for the CDR3: TGTGCCAGCCGGGAGGGCGGGAACACCGGGGAGCTGTTTTTT. Protein sequence: CASREGGNTGELFF. V and J are TRBV28 and TRBJ2-2; 8 bases match TRBD2. This CDR3 region has 14 residues. V dropped 8 bases and J dropped 1; count of bases not matched to a gene: 3. Germline CDR1 MDHEN, CDR2 SYDVKM.

The CDR3 loop is CASSGPTLNSPLHF. As DNA, the CDR3 is TGTGCCAGCAGCGGGCCTACCTTGAATTCACCCCTCCACTTT. The rearrangement uses TRBV6-5 and TRBJ1-6; D is ambiguous. The CDR3 loop spans 14 amino acids. Looked up from germline, CDR1 is MNHEY and CDR2 is SVGAGI. V was trimmed by 6 bases and J by 7 bases, leaving 13 bases between them.

Only one count was recorded for this clone. This rearrangement joins TRBV19 to TRBJ1-5, with 9 positions matching TRBD1. Germline V CDR1 and CDR2: LNHDA, SQIVND (reference sequence). V was pared by 1 base and J by 3 bases, with 4 bases of the junction left unmatched. This CDR3 has 16 amino acids. CDR3 coding DNA: TGTGCCAGTAGTATAGGGACAGGGGTTGTCAATCAGCCCCAGCATTTT. Encoded protein: CASSIGTGVVNQPQHF.

The gene calls are TRBV27 and TRBJ1-4; a possible D gene is TRBD1 (5 bases). The CDR3 is 14 residues long. V lost 10 bases and J lost 7, with 19 bases in between. The V gene's germline CDR1 is MNHEY and CDR2 SMNVEV (reference sequence). CDR3 in DNA: TGTGCCACCCCTCTGGGGGGAGAGGTTGAAAAACTGTTTTTT. This sequence encodes CATPLGGEVEKLFF.

This clone was observed once. This sequence joins TRBV25-1 and TRBJ1-1; TRBD1 matches 7 bases. Germline assignment: CDR1 MGHDK and CDR2 SYGVNS. The CDR3 sequence is 14 residues long. V was pared by 1 base and J by 5 bases, with 4 bases of the junction left unmatched. The CDR3 nucleotides read TGTGCCAGCAGTGAATTCGACAGGGTGACTGAAGCTTTCTTT. Translated: CASSEFDRVTEAFF.

The table lists this clone with a count of one. The chain is built from TRBV19 and TRBJ1-2; no definite D call. This CDR3 contains 13 residues. Germline CDR1 reads LNHDA; CDR2 reads SQIVND (reference sequence). Trimming took off 6 bases at V and 3 bases at J, with 11 bases between the two ends. The CDR3 coding sequence is TGTGCCAGTAGCCCCGGGAGAGACTATGGCTACACCTTC. Its translation: CASSPGRDYGYTF.

The chain carries TRBV19 and TRBJ2-7, with 7 bases fitting TRBD2. The ends lost 10 bases at V and 4 bases at J; junction bases unmatched: 16. The CDR3 has 15 residues. Germline CDR1 reads LNHDA; CDR2 reads SQIVND (reference sequence). The CDR3 region has the DNA TGTGCCACCAGCCCTCGGGAGGATCCCCGTTACGAGCAGTACTTC. Translation: CATSPREDPRYEQYF.

A few counts support this clone. The chain is built from TRBV30 and TRBJ2-1, with 8 bases aligning to TRBD2. Germline CDR1 is GTSNPN and CDR2 is SVGIG (reference sequence). V lost 2 bases and J lost 7; bases outside the gene matches: 4. The CDR3 consists of 13 residues. CDR3 residues: CAWSSSGSNEQFF. The CDR3 nucleotides read TGTGCCTGGAGTTCAAGCGGGAGTAATGAGCAGTTCTTC.

CDR3 in DNA: TGTGCCAGCAGTGAAAGGGCAGCGATGTATTCACCCCTCCACTTT. Amino acid sequence: CASSERAAMYSPLHF. The J gene is TRBJ1-6, the V gene TRBV25-1; D remains ambiguous. V was trimmed by 2 bases and J by 8 bases, leaving 13 bases between them. In germline, CDR1 is MGHDK, CDR2 SYGVNS. The CDR3 loop spans 15 amino acids.

J is TRBJ2-2 and V is TRBV18; weak D call: TRBD1 (6 bases). Trimming cost V 4 bases and J 1 base, with 7 bases left between them. Per the germline V gene, CDR1 is KGHSH and CDR2 is LQKENI. The CDR3 covers 14 residues. For the CDR3, the DNA is TGTGCCAGCTCACTGGGACAGAACACCGGGGAGCTGTTTTTT. Residues: CASSLGQNTGELFF.

The rearrangement links TRBV7-9 to TRBJ1-2, with D perhaps TRBD1 (5 bases). The CDR3 contains 15 residues. V lost 5 bases and J lost 4, with 17 bases in between. CDR1 and CDR2 (germline): SEHNR, FQNEAQ (reference sequence). The CDR3 loop is CASSLAGASGYGYTF. The CDR3 coding sequence is TGTGCCAGCAGCCTGGCCGGGGCAAGCGGCTATGGCTACACCTTC.

This chain joins TRBV10-3 and TRBJ1-4, with TRBD1 identical over 10 bases. Germline V gene data show CDR1 as ENHRY and CDR2 as SYGVKD. The CDR3 extends over 14 amino acids. Germline trimming cut 6 bases from V and 5 bases from J; bases unmatched to any gene: 3. CDR3 nucleotide sequence: TGTGCCATCAGCCCGGGACAGGGGAATGAAAAACTGTTTTTT. It specifies CAISPGQGNEKLFF.

J is TRBJ2-1 and V is TRBV15, with 7 bases that match TRBD2. V gave up 3 bases and J gave up 2 bases; unmatched junction bases: 4. Germline-derived CDR1 and CDR2 are LNHNV and YYDKDF (reference sequence). CDR3 length equals 15 residues. CDR3 nucleotide sequence: TGTGCCACCAGCAGGGGAGGGGAAACCTACAATGAGCAGTTCTTC. Protein: CATSRGGETYNEQFF. The complete variable domain, with remaining parts taken from reference TRBV15 and TRBJ2-1, reads DAMVIQNPRYQVTQFGKPVTLSCSQTLNHNVMYWYQQKSSQAPKLLFHYYDKDFNNEADTPDNFQSRRPNTSFCFLDIRSPGLGDTAMYLCATSRGGETYNEQFFGPGTRLTVL.

This clone was observed a few times. The V gene is TRBV6-6, the J gene TRBJ2-7; 9 bases agree with TRBD2. CDR3 length: 16 amino acids. The germline CDR1 and CDR2 sequences are MNHNY and SVGAGI (reference sequence). The junction had 10 bases not matched to a gene; V was cut back by 6 bases and J by 1 base. The CDR3 DNA follows: TGTGCCAGCAGCCCCTCTCGAGCGGGAGGTTCCTACGAGCAGTACTTC. Its translation is CASSPSRAGGSYEQYF.

This clone was detected only once. The gene calls are TRBV7-9 and TRBJ2-3; D uncertain. CDR3 length equals 16 residues. Per the germline V gene, CDR1 is SEHNR and CDR2 is FQNEAQ (reference sequence). Deletions cut 5 bases from V and 5 bases from J, with 20 bases between. The CDR3 sequence is CASSTYTVMERDTQYF. The CDR3 coding sequence is TGTGCCAGCAGCACCTATACAGTGATGGAGAGAGATACGCAGTATTTT.

The chain recombines TRBV30 with TRBJ1-3; 8 bases map to TRBD1. This CDR3 spans 16 amino acids. Germline CDR1 reads GTSNPN; CDR2 reads SVGIG (reference sequence). Trimming took 1 base from V and 1 from J; bases not matched to a gene: 6. CDR3 coding DNA: TGTGCCTGGAGTGCGGACAGGGATACTTCTGGAAACACCATATATTTT. Protein: CAWSADRDTSGNTIYF.

A few counts support this clone. The chain links TRBV19 to TRBJ1-3; TRBD1 is a possible D gene (5 bases). The CDR3 is 14 residues long. Germline loops: CDR1 LNHDA, CDR2 SQIVND (reference sequence). Trimming stripped 7 bases from V and 3 bases from J, with 13 bases between. CDR3 sequence (DNA): TGTGCCAGTAACCCGGGGACTCGTGGAAACACCATATATTTT. As protein: CASNPGTRGNTIYF. Variable domain in full (rest from reference TRBV19 and TRBJ1-3): DGGITQSPKYLFRKEGQNVTLSCEQNLNHDAMYWYRQDPGQGLRLIYYSQIVNDFQKGDIAEGYSVSREKKESFPLTVTSAQKNPTAFYLCASNPGTRGNTIYFGEGSWLTVV.

This rearrangement joins TRBV4-3 to TRBJ2-1; perhaps TRBD2 as D (5 bases). Trimming removed 1 base from V and 2 bases from J, with 15 bases in between. The V gene's germline CDR1 is LGHNA and CDR2 YSLEER. CDR3 length: 17 residues. CDR3 region: CASSQAGRADTYNEQFF. In nucleotides, the CDR3 is TGCGCCAGCAGCCAAGCCGGGCGGGCCGACACCTACAATGAGCAGTTCTTC.

The chain joins TRBV20-1 to TRBJ1-5, with a tentative D call TRBD1 (5 bases). V gave up 5 bases and J gave up 8 bases, with 10 bases separating them. This CDR3 is 11 amino acids long. The germline V gene has CDR1 DFQATT and CDR2 SNEGSKA (reference sequence). CDR3 in DNA: TGCAGTGCTGGGGGTTTAGAGCCCCAGCATTTT. It yields the protein CSAGGLEPQHF.